The sample holds many counts of the clone carrying this T cell receptor beta chain. Its antigen is not known. The data stem from a study of molecular identifiers for immune sequencing clone quantification. Study conclusions and caveats: Effector cells kept over 99% of their molecules in clones above 20 RNA copies, while naive cells kept under 1% there. Barcode collisions between identical TCR molecules could shrink estimates of highly expanded clone sizes.

Preparation of naive CD8 libraries involved roughly 19,000 to 1,100,000 sorted cells and 10%, 30% or 50% RNA. Each CDR3 protein is one row after TCRdb ran MiXCR on the PCR reads. The data show some 100,000 distinct CDR3 sequences, under 20% seen once. Germline CDR1 and CDR2: KGHSH and LQKENI. Trimming at V came to 4 bases and at J to 0 bases, leaving 10 bases not matched to a gene. CDR3 length: 17 residues. V usage is TRBV18 and J usage is TRBJ1-1, with 8 bases aligning to TRBD1. The sequence came from a human donor in good health. Some libraries in this study had Jurkat cell RNA spiked in. The source material was naive CD8+ T cells from blood, with Jurkat cell RNA spiked in. Sample subset: FACS-sorted CD8+CD4-CCR7+CD45RA+ naive T cells. The chain's CDR3 is CASSREDRAVMNTEAFF. CDR3 nucleotides: TGTGCCAGCTCACGAGAGGACAGGGCCGTAATGAACACTGAAGCTTTCTTT.